This T cell receptor (beta chain) was sequenced during a study of blood T cell repertoires in COVID-19. The overall study: Collection of acute and convalescent COVID-19 samples took place in the United States, Italy and Spain. T cells, B-cell-depleted T cells, or PBMCs provided the cDNA or gDNA that served as material.

Measured with immunoSEQ multiplex PCR; TCRdb has only the in-frame clones, and not every one. This sample carries under 200,000 clones, 75% to 90% of them seen once, and the ten largest clones take 2.5% to 3.5%. Germline-derived CDR1 and CDR2 are MDHEN and SYDVKM. The V and J ends lost 5 bases and 5 bases, in that order; junction bases with no gene match: 12. The CDR3 consists of 16 residues. Sequencing input: peripheral blood. The source is an older woman with acute or convalescent COVID-19. The chain has TRBV28 and TRBJ1-2; 9 bases match TRBD1. The CDR3 region has the DNA TGTGCCAGCAGTACTCCCGGGACAGGGTTACGTTATGGCTACACCTTC. The encoded protein is CASSTPGTGLRYGYTF.